This T cell receptor beta chain was identified in a study of radiotherapy plus CTLA-4 blockade in lung cancer. Study summary: Objective response rate was around 20%; disease control rate, around 30%.

This clone was seen a handful of times. Its antigen is as yet unknown. This same CDR3 is encoded by further DNA sequences in the sample. The CDR3 loop spans 15 amino acids. V trimming: 0 bases; J trimming: 5 bases; junction bases outside the gene matches: 0. Germline lookup yields CDR1 MRHNA and CDR2 SNTAGT. The assay was immunoSEQ multiplex PCR, and TCRdb's table has in-frame clones only and misses some. The sample has 53,000 or so clones; approximately 86% are singletons. Study results and caveats: Early clonal dynamics of blood T cells, together with interferon-beta, were reported as the best response predictor. In blood, after radiotherapy plus ipilimumab, tumor-derived TCR clones expanded.

The sequences come from peripheral blood, collected from a patient treated with radiotherapy plus ipilimumab. The source is a human donor with non-small cell lung cancer that progressed on radiotherapy plus ipilimumab. Some clones in this sample may be carry-over from other donors' samples. This chain joins TRBV6-4 and TRBJ2-3; 12 positions agree with TRBD2. In nucleotides, the CDR3 is TGTGCCAGCAGTGACTCGACTAGCGGGGGAGATACGCAGTATTTT. This sequence encodes CASSDSTSGGDTQYF.